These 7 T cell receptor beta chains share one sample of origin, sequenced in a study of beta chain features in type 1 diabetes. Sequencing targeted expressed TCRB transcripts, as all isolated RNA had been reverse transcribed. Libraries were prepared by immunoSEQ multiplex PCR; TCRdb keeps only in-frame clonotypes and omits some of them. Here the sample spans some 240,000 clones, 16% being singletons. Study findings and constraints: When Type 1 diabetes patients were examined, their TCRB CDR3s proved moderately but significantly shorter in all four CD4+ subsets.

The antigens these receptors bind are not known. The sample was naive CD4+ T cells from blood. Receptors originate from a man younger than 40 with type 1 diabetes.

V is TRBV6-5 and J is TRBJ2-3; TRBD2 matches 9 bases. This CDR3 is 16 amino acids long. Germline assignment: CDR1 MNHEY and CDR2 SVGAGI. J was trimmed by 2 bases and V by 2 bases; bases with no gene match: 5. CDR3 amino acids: CASSYTRTSATDTQYF. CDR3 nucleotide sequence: TGTGCCAGCAGTTACACTCGGACTAGCGCCACAGATACGCAGTATTTT.

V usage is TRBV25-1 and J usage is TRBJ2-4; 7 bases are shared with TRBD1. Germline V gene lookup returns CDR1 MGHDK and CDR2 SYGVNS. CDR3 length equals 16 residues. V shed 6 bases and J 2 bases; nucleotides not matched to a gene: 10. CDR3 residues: CASSYQGVGTKNIQYF. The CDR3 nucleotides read TGTGCCAGCAGCTACCAGGGGGTCGGGACCAAAAACATTCAGTACTTC. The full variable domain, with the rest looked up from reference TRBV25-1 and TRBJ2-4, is EADIYQTPRYLVIGTGKKITLECSQTMGHDKMYWYQQDPGMELHLIHYSYGVNSTEKGDLSSESTVSRIRTEHFPLTLESARPSHTSQYLCASSYQGVGTKNIQYFGAGTRLSVL.

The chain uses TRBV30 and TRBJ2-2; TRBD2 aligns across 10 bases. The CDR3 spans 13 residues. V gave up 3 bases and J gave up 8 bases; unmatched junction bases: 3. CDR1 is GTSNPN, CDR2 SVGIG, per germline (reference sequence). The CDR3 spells CAWRGLAWGELFF. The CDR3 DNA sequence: TGTGCCTGGAGGGGACTAGCGTGGGGGGAGCTGTTTTTT.

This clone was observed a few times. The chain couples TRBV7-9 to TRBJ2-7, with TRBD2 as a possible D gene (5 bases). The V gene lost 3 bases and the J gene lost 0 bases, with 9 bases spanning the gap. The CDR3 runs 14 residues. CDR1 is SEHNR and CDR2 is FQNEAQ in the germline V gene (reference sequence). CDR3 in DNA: TGTGCCAGCAGCTTTTCAGCGGACTCCTACGAGCAGTACTTC. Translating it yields CASSFSADSYEQYF.

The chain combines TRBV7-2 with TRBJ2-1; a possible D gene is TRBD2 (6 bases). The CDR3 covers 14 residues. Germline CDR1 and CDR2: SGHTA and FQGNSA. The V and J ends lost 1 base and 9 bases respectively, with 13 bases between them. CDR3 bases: TGTGCCAGCAGCTTAGTCTCTAGCGTTGGTGAGCAGTTCTTC. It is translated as CASSLVSSVGEQFF.

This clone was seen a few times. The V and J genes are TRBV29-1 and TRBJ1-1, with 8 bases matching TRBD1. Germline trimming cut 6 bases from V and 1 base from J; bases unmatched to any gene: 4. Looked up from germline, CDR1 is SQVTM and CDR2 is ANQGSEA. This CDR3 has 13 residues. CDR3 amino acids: CSVRDRTNTEAFF. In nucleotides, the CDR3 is TGCAGCGTGCGGGACAGGACGAACACTGAAGCTTTCTTT.

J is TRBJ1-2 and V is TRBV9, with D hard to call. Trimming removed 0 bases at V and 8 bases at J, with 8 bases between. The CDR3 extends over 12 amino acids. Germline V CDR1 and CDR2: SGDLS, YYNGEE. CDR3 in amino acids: CASSVVGPGYTF. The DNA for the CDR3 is TGTGCCAGCAGCGTAGTAGGGCCCGGCTACACCTTC.